This is a list of T cell receptor beta chains from one sample in a study of identical twins. Using its own MiXCR run on the 5' RACE reads, TCRdb lists one record per CDR3 protein. This table has 1.5 million to 2 million distinct CDR3 sequences, under 35% appearing once. The material sequenced was cord blood. The receptors come from a newborn girl in good health. CDR3s include the opening cysteine and the closing phenylalanine or tryptophan. A D gene is named only where the DNA matches it firmly. Clone size is not always given. Where it is, it says once, few, many or a class for expanded clones.

v_call,clone_size,j_call,d_call,cdr3_aa,cdr3_nt
TRBV4-2,once,TRBJ1-2,TRBD1,CASSQSGTGLVGPGYTF,TGTGCCAGCAGCCAATCCGGGACAGGGTTAGTGGGTCCTGGCTACACCTTC
TRBV15,few,TRBJ1-4,NA,CATSPPSTNEKLFF,TGTGCCACCAGCCCCCCCTCGACTAATGAAAAACTGTTTTTT
TRBV27,NA,TRBJ2-7,NA,CASSLFRVFGNEQYF,TGTGCCAGCAGTTTATTCCGGGTATTTGGCAATGAGCAGTACTTC
TRBV12-3/TRBV12-4,many,TRBJ2-1,TRBD2,CASSPEGSGKYNEQFF,TGTGCCAGCAGTCCCGAGGGGAGCGGGAAGTACAATGAGCAGTTCTTC
TRBV11-2,NA,TRBJ2-1,TRBD2,CASSRRGTGGVPFF,TGTGCCAGCAGCCGTAGAGGGACGGGAGGGGTACCGTTCTTC
TRBV7-6,few,TRBJ2-2,NA,CASSLSFRGRTGELFF,TGTGCCAGCAGCTTATCTTTCCGGGGTCGGACCGGGGAGCTGTTTTTT
TRBV10-2,NA,TRBJ2-7,TRBD1,CASSEYLGTACEQYF,TGCGCCAGCAGTGAGTACCTGGGGACAGCCTGCGAGCAGTACTTC
TRBV5-4,NA,TRBJ2-1,TRBD2,CASSLRRLAGEFGEQFF,TGTGCCAGCAGCCTCCGCCGACTAGCGGGAGAATTCGGTGAGCAGTTCTTC
TRBV20-1,few,TRBJ2-3,TRBD2,CSAWTSGKADTQYF,TGCAGTGCTTGGACTAGCGGGAAGGCAGATACGCAGTATTTT
TRBV7-2,NA,TRBJ2-5,NA,CASSLARGIAAHRETQYF,TGTGCCAGCAGCTTAGCGAGAGGGATTGCAGCCCATCGGGAGACCCAGTACTTC
TRBV7-2,few,TRBJ2-3,TRBD2,CASSLAQRGVTDTQYF,TGTGCCAGCAGCTTAGCGCAGCGGGGGGTCACAGATACGCAGTATTTT
TRBV6-2/TRBV6-3,NA,TRBJ2-3,NA,CASSYSDYGTTDTQYF,TGTGCCAGCAGTTACTCGGACTATGGTACAACAGATACGCAGTATTTT
TRBV2,few,TRBJ1-4,NA,CASSGGRGDEKLFF,TGTGCCAGCAGTGGAGGCAGGGGTGATGAAAAACTGTTTTTT
TRBV29-1,few,TRBJ2-1,TRBD2,CSVVAPFTSGIGNEQFF,TGCAGCGTTGTAGCCCCCTTTACCAGCGGGATAGGCAATGAGCAGTTCTTC
TRBV12-3/TRBV12-4,NA,TRBJ2-1,NA,CAGSLMSGNEQFF,TGTGCCGGCAGTTTGATGAGCGGGAATGAGCAGTTCTTC
TRBV28,once,TRBJ1-3,TRBD1,CASRPSGTGAGNTIYF,TGTGCCAGCAGACCCTCGGGGACAGGGGCCGGAAACACCATATATTTT
TRBV28,NA,TRBJ2-1,TRBD1,CASSLYSGGTGVFGGYNEQFF,TGTGCCAGCAGTCTTTACAGCGGCGGGACAGGGGTCTTCGGAGGCTACAATGAGCAGTTCTTC
TRBV20-1,NA,TRBJ2-7,TRBD1,CSAPRTGTDEQYF,TGCAGTGCCCCTAGGACAGGGACCGACGAGCAGTACTTC
TRBV11-2,few,TRBJ2-5,NA,CASSLVPDPIETQYF,TGTGCCAGCAGCTTAGTCCCCGACCCCATAGAGACCCAGTACTTC
TRBV6-1,few,TRBJ2-3,NA,CASSEEGVGTDTQYF,TGTGCCAGCAGTGAAGAGGGAGTAGGCACAGATACGCAGTATTTT
TRBV7-8,few,TRBJ1-1,NA,CASSWRGNTEAFF,TGTGCCAGCAGCTGGCGGGGGAACACTGAAGCTTTCTTT
TRBV4-2,NA,TRBJ2-7,TRBD1,CASSQGQGAGEQYF,TGTGCCAGCAGCCAAGGACAGGGGGCAGGCGAGCAGTACTTC
TRBV6-6,NA,TRBJ2-3,TRBD1,CASSYGRQGADTQYF,TGTGCCAGCAGTTACGGGAGACAGGGGGCAGATACGCAGTATTTT
TRBV2,NA,TRBJ2-2,NA,CASSTGLRTGELFF,TGTGCCAGCAGTACGGGACTCCGCACCGGGGAGCTGTTTTTT
TRBV5-1,NA,TRBJ2-7,NA,CASSLRRAGRYEQYF,TGCGCCAGCAGCTTGCGGCGGGCGGGACGCTACGAGCAGTACTTC
TRBV20-1,NA,TRBJ1-2,TRBD1,CSAPGQGRYGYTF,TGCAGTGCTCCGGGACAGGGCCGGTATGGCTACACCTTC
TRBV29-1,few,TRBJ1-1,NA,CSGRTLGSNTEAFF,TGCAGCGGAAGGACACTGGGCTCCAACACTGAAGCTTTCTTT
TRBV20-1,NA,TRBJ2-7,TRBD2,CSAPGGFYEQYF,TGCAGTGCCCCCGGGGGGTTCTACGAGCAGTACTTC
TRBV4-2,many,TRBJ2-3,TRBD2,CASSQDGRGATDTQYF,TGTGCCAGCAGCCAAGATGGGCGGGGGGCCACAGATACGCAGTATTTT
TRBV2,few,TRBJ2-5,NA,CASSEAPASRETQYF,TGTGCCAGCAGTGAAGCTCCGGCTAGCAGGGAGACCCAGTACTTC
TRBV12-3/TRBV12-4,few,TRBJ2-7,TRBD1,CASNLQGAIGEQYF,TGTGCCAGCAATTTACAGGGGGCGATCGGCGAGCAGTACTTC
TRBV6-5,few,TRBJ2-4,NA,CASSYRGGLCAMAKNIQYF,TGTGCCAGCAGTTACAGGGGGGGACTATGCGCTATGGCCAAAAACATTCAGTACTTC
TRBV29-1,NA,TRBJ2-2,NA,CSVTVYTGELFF,TGCAGCGTCACCGTATACACCGGGGAGCTGTTTTTT
TRBV4-1,few,TRBJ2-3,NA,CASSQHDWASDTDTQYF,TGCGCCAGCAGCCAGCACGACTGGGCGAGTGACACAGATACGCAGTATTTT
TRBV3-1,few,TRBJ1-2,NA,CASTHRGASIYGYTF,TGTGCCAGCACACACCGGGGGGCGAGTATTTATGGCTACACCTTC
TRBV6-1,few,TRBJ2-1,TRBD2,CAIKTSGYYNEQFF,TGTGCCATCAAGACTAGCGGGTACTACAATGAGCAGTTCTTC
TRBV28,NA,TRBJ2-7,NA,CASSSTLDSYEQYF,TGTGCCAGCAGCTCAACCTTAGATAGCTACGAGCAGTACTTC
TRBV20-1,NA,TRBJ2-3,TRBD2,CSASEGRGEDTQYF,TGCAGTGCTAGTGAGGGGAGGGGTGAGGATACGCAGTATTTT
TRBV5-1,many,TRBJ2-7,TRBD2,CASSLAGFDYEQYF,TGCGCCAGCAGTTTAGCGGGGTTCGACTACGAGCAGTACTTC
TRBV20-1,NA,TRBJ1-2,TRBD1,CSARDRGDVYTF,TGCAGTGCTAGAGACAGGGGGGACGTCTACACCTTC
TRBV27,few,TRBJ2-7,NA,CASSLRRDYEQYF,TGTGCCAGCAGTTTGAGGAGGGACTACGAGCAGTACTTC
TRBV3-1,few,TRBJ2-5,NA,CASSQGTGTPSETQYF,TGTGCCAGCAGCCAAGGTACCGGGACTCCCTCGGAGACCCAGTACTTC
TRBV29-1,NA,TRBJ1-1,NA,CSGWVSEAFF,TGCAGCGGGTGGGTGAGTGAAGCTTTCTTT
TRBV28,NA,TRBJ2-7,NA,CASSLRSGSEQYF,TGTGCCAGCAGTTTAAGGAGTGGGTCCGAGCAGTACTTC
TRBV4-2,few,TRBJ2-1,TRBD2,CASSQWTSGRDNEQFF,TGTGCCAGCAGCCAATGGACTAGCGGGAGGGACAATGAGCAGTTCTTC
TRBV5-5,NA,TRBJ1-1,TRBD1,CASSWTGTNTEAFF,TGTGCCAGCAGCTGGACAGGGACAAACACTGAAGCTTTCTTT
TRBV5-4,once,TRBJ2-3,TRBD2,CASSWGLAGRLQSDTQYF,TGTGCCAGCAGCTGGGGACTAGCGGGCCGACTACAATCAGATACGCAGTATTTT
TRBV7-9,NA,TRBJ1-1,NA,CASSRNRDTEAFF,TGTGCCAGCAGTCGGAACAGGGACACTGAAGCTTTCTTT
TRBV6-5,NA,TRBJ1-2,NA,CASSRDMANCGYTF,TGTGCCAGCAGTCGGGACATGGCTAACTGTGGCTACACCTTC
TRBV20-1,NA,TRBJ2-1,TRBD1,CSARKADRGNEQFF,TGCAGTGCTAGAAAAGCGGACAGGGGGAATGAGCAGTTCTTC